Listed below are T cell receptor beta chains from one sample, sequenced in a study of CD8 T cells in ankylosing spondylitis. TCRdb ran MiXCR on the 5' RACE reads and lists one entry per CDR3 protein. This sample has 250,000 to 300,000 distinct CDR3 sequences; 18% occur once, and the top ten carry 25% to 40%. What was sequenced was blood, either unsorted or a sorted T cell fraction (not recorded which). These receptors all stem from a male donor with ankylosing spondylitis or in good health (not recorded which). Each CDR3 is given with its conserved first and last residue. The D gene is left open where the match is weak. Expanded clones are given a class, and other clones once, few, many or no size at all.

clone size: NA; D gene: TRBD1; V gene: TRBV20-1; J gene: TRBJ2-7; CDR3 protein: CSASDRAEQYF; CDR3 DNA: TGCAGTGCTTCAGACAGGGCCGAGCAGTACTTC
clone size: many; D gene: TRBD1; V gene: TRBV29-1; J gene: TRBJ2-7; CDR3 protein: CSVWTGNDYEQYF; CDR3 DNA: TGCAGCGTCTGGACAGGGAACGATTACGAGCAGTACTTC
clone size: few; D gene: NA; V gene: TRBV12-3/TRBV12-4; J gene: TRBJ2-7; CDR3 protein: CASSSPAYEQYF; CDR3 DNA: TGTGCCAGCAGTTCCCCCGCCTACGAGCAGTACTTC
clone size: once; D gene: TRBD1; V gene: TRBV7-9; J gene: TRBJ2-7; CDR3 protein: CASRLDREPYEQYF; CDR3 DNA: TGTGCCAGCAGATTGGACAGGGAACCCTACGAGCAGTACTTC
clone size: few; D gene: NA; V gene: TRBV6-1; J gene: TRBJ1-5; CDR3 protein: CASSEGQARNQPQHF; CDR3 DNA: TGTGCCAGCAGTGAAGGACAGGCCCGCAATCAGCCCCAGCATTTT
clone size: NA; D gene: TRBD2; V gene: TRBV29-1; J gene: TRBJ2-1; CDR3 protein: CSVEGLAGPNEQFF; CDR3 DNA: TGCAGCGTTGAAGGGCTAGCGGGACCCAATGAGCAGTTCTTC
clone size: few; D gene: NA; V gene: TRBV5-1; J gene: TRBJ1-2; CDR3 protein: CASSSTPTDHYGYTF; CDR3 DNA: TGCGCCAGCAGCTCAACCCCGACAGACCACTATGGCTACACCTTC
clone size: few; D gene: NA; V gene: TRBV5-6; J gene: TRBJ2-2; CDR3 protein: CASSLAGESGTGELFF; CDR3 DNA: TGTGCCAGCAGCTTGGCGGGGGAAAGCGGTACCGGGGAGCTGTTTTTT
clone size: many; D gene: TRBD2; V gene: TRBV4-2; J gene: TRBJ2-7; CDR3 protein: CASSPWASGEYEQYF; CDR3 DNA: TGTGCCAGCAGCCCCTGGGCTAGCGGGGAGTACGAGCAGTACTTC
clone size: NA; D gene: TRBD2; V gene: TRBV12-3/TRBV12-4; J gene: TRBJ2-7; CDR3 protein: CASSLTPGLAGDEQYF; CDR3 DNA: TGTGCCAGCAGTTTAACCCCCGGCCTAGCGGGAGACGAGCAGTACTTC
clone size: NA; D gene: NA; V gene: TRBV6-4; J gene: TRBJ2-6; CDR3 protein: CASSDNSGANILTF; CDR3 DNA: TGTGCCAGCAGTGACAACTCTGGGGCCAACATCCTGACTTTC
clone size: NA; D gene: NA; V gene: TRBV4-2; J gene: TRBJ2-2; CDR3 protein: CASSPGEIQTGELFF; CDR3 DNA: TGTGCCAGCAGCCCGGGGGAAATACAGACCGGGGAGCTGTTTTTT
clone size: NA; D gene: TRBD1; V gene: TRBV7-6; J gene: TRBJ2-5; CDR3 protein: CASSLAAGGEETQYF; CDR3 DNA: TGTGCCAGCAGCTTAGCGGCAGGGGGAGAGGAGACCCAGTACTTC
clone size: many; D gene: NA; V gene: TRBV4-1; J gene: TRBJ2-3; CDR3 protein: CASSRGRGADTQYF; CDR3 DNA: TGCGCCAGCAGCCGGGGCAGGGGTGCAGATACGCAGTATTTT
clone size: many; D gene: TRBD1; V gene: TRBV7-2; J gene: TRBJ2-7; CDR3 protein: CASSPGTGGAYEQYF; CDR3 DNA: TGTGCCAGCAGCCCCGGGACAGGAGGTGCCTACGAGCAGTACTTC
clone size: NA; D gene: TRBD2; V gene: TRBV20-1; J gene: TRBJ2-1; CDR3 protein: CSARGVAGEFWDEQFF; CDR3 DNA: TGCAGTGCTAGAGGGGTGGCGGGAGAGTTTTGGGATGAGCAGTTCTTC
clone size: few; D gene: NA; V gene: TRBV29-1; J gene: TRBJ2-2; CDR3 protein: CSVEDPRHTNTGELFF; CDR3 DNA: TGCAGCGTTGAAGATCCCAGGCATACGAACACCGGGGAGCTGTTTTTT
clone size: few; D gene: NA; V gene: TRBV18; J gene: TRBJ2-2; CDR3 protein: CASSPPWIDGIAGELFF; CDR3 DNA: TGTGCCAGCTCACCACCGTGGATTGACGGGATCGCCGGGGAGCTGTTTTTT
clone size: many; D gene: NA; V gene: TRBV12-3/TRBV12-4; J gene: TRBJ2-3; CDR3 protein: CASSLEASTDTQYF; CDR3 DNA: TGTGCCAGCAGTTTAGAGGCTAGCACAGATACGCAGTATTTT
clone size: few; D gene: NA; V gene: TRBV21-1; J gene: TRBJ2-1; CDR3 protein: CASSTRREEEYNEQFF; CDR3 DNA: TGTGCCAGCAGCACTAGACGGGAGGAAGAGTACAATGAGCAGTTCTTC
clone size: NA; D gene: TRBD1; V gene: TRBV10-3; J gene: TRBJ2-6; CDR3 protein: CAIRPGTGGQSSGANVLTF; CDR3 DNA: TGTGCCATCAGACCCGGGACAGGGGGCCAAAGCTCTGGGGCCAACGTCCTGACTTTC
clone size: NA; D gene: NA; V gene: TRBV10-3; J gene: TRBJ2-6; CDR3 protein: CAISESGQAGANVLTF; CDR3 DNA: TGTGCCATCAGTGAGTCTGGTCAGGCTGGGGCCAACGTCCTGACTTTC
clone size: many; D gene: NA; V gene: TRBV29-1; J gene: TRBJ2-5; CDR3 protein: CSVEEIRGKQETQYF; CDR3 DNA: TGCAGCGTTGAAGAGATCCGGGGAAAACAAGAGACCCAGTACTTC
clone size: NA; D gene: NA; V gene: TRBV11-2; J gene: TRBJ2-1; CDR3 protein: CASSLAGAIDEQFF; CDR3 DNA: TGTGCCAGCAGCTTAGCGGGCGCCATAGATGAGCAGTTCTTC
clone size: few; D gene: NA; V gene: TRBV25-1; J gene: TRBJ2-5; CDR3 protein: CASTGGRGLETQYF; CDR3 DNA: TGTGCCAGCACGGGGGGGAGGGGGCTAGAGACCCAGTACTTC
clone size: few; D gene: TRBD2; V gene: TRBV3-1; J gene: TRBJ2-2; CDR3 protein: CASSQGGSGRGTGELFF; CDR3 DNA: TGTGCCAGCAGCCAAGGAGGTAGCGGGAGGGGGACCGGGGAGCTGTTTTTT
clone size: NA; D gene: NA; V gene: TRBV20-1; J gene: TRBJ2-7; CDR3 protein: CSARSLASYEQYF; CDR3 DNA: TGCAGTGCTAGAAGTCTAGCATCTTACGAGCAGTACTTC
clone size: NA; D gene: NA; V gene: TRBV6-5; J gene: TRBJ2-6; CDR3 protein: CASSYDSSGANVLTF; CDR3 DNA: TGTGCCAGCAGTTACGACAGCTCTGGGGCCAACGTCCTGACTTTC
clone size: NA; D gene: TRBD2; V gene: TRBV12-3/TRBV12-4; J gene: TRBJ2-2; CDR3 protein: CASRAGLAGNTGELFF; CDR3 DNA: TGTGCCAGCAGGGCTGGACTAGCGGGAAACACCGGGGAGCTGTTTTTT
clone size: NA; D gene: TRBD2; V gene: TRBV11-2; J gene: TRBJ2-1; CDR3 protein: CASSLNGRAYNEQFF; CDR3 DNA: TGTGCCAGCAGCTTAAACGGGAGGGCCTACAATGAGCAGTTCTTC
clone size: NA; D gene: NA; V gene: TRBV28; J gene: TRBJ2-1; CDR3 protein: CASSYPPSGSYNEQFF; CDR3 DNA: TGTGCCAGCAGTTATCCACCCTCCGGCTCCTACAATGAGCAGTTCTTC
clone size: NA; D gene: TRBD1; V gene: TRBV2; J gene: TRBJ1-1; CDR3 protein: CASPRDRGATEAFF; CDR3 DNA: TGTGCCAGCCCCCGGGACAGGGGGGCCACTGAAGCTTTCTTT
clone size: many; D gene: TRBD1; V gene: TRBV29-1; J gene: TRBJ2-7; CDR3 protein: CSVKTGGYEQYF; CDR3 DNA: TGCAGCGTTAAGACAGGGGGATACGAGCAGTACTTC
clone size: NA; D gene: NA; V gene: TRBV27; J gene: TRBJ1-2; CDR3 protein: CASRQGRGYTF; CDR3 DNA: TGTGCCAGCAGGCAGGGTCGCGGCTACACCTTC
clone size: NA; D gene: NA; V gene: TRBV6-2/TRBV6-3; J gene: TRBJ2-5; CDR3 protein: CASSYVGTETQYF; CDR3 DNA: TGTGCCAGCAGTTACGTCGGGACAGAGACCCAGTACTTC
clone size: NA; D gene: TRBD1; V gene: TRBV7-9; J gene: TRBJ2-2; CDR3 protein: CASSQWTGGNTGELFF; CDR3 DNA: TGTGCCAGCAGCCAGTGGACAGGGGGCAACACCGGGGAGCTGTTTTTT
clone size: many; D gene: NA; V gene: TRBV7-6; J gene: TRBJ2-7; CDR3 protein: CASSLEGDYEQYF; CDR3 DNA: TGTGCCAGCAGCTTAGAGGGGGACTACGAGCAGTACTTC
clone size: few; D gene: TRBD2; V gene: TRBV10-2; J gene: TRBJ2-1; CDR3 protein: CASEGLAGHNEQFF; CDR3 DNA: TGCGCCAGCGAGGGACTAGCGGGGCACAATGAGCAGTTCTTC
clone size: NA; D gene: NA; V gene: TRBV5-1; J gene: TRBJ1-1; CDR3 protein: CASSLDFLGEVNTEAFF; CDR3 DNA: TGCGCCAGCAGCTTGGATTTCTTGGGGGAAGTGAACACTGAAGCTTTCTTT
clone size: many; D gene: NA; V gene: TRBV27; J gene: TRBJ1-2; CDR3 protein: CASSPGFSYGYTF; CDR3 DNA: TGTGCCAGCAGTCCAGGGTTTAGCTATGGCTACACCTTC
clone size: many; D gene: TRBD1; V gene: TRBV29-1; J gene: TRBJ1-2; CDR3 protein: CSADTWDRGYGYTF; CDR3 DNA: TGCAGCGCCGACACCTGGGACAGGGGTTATGGCTACACCTTC
clone size: NA; D gene: TRBD2; V gene: TRBV3-1; J gene: TRBJ2-1; CDR3 protein: CASSQVGLADNEQFF; CDR3 DNA: TGTGCCAGCAGCCAAGTGGGACTAGCGGACAATGAGCAGTTCTTC
clone size: NA; D gene: TRBD1; V gene: TRBV20-1; J gene: TRBJ1-4; CDR3 protein: CSARPDRGLATNEKLFF; CDR3 DNA: TGCAGTGCTAGACCAGACAGGGGGTTGGCAACTAATGAAAAACTGTTTTTT
clone size: many; D gene: TRBD2; V gene: TRBV12-3/TRBV12-4; J gene: TRBJ2-1; CDR3 protein: CASSQTSGAYNEQFF; CDR3 DNA: TGCGCCAGCAGCCAAACTAGCGGGGCGTACAATGAGCAGTTCTTC
clone size: many; D gene: TRBD2; V gene: TRBV5-6; J gene: TRBJ2-1; CDR3 protein: CASSRALAGERSYNEQFF; CDR3 DNA: TGTGCCAGCAGCCGGGCGCTAGCGGGAGAACGGTCCTACAATGAGCAGTTCTTC
clone size: few; D gene: NA; V gene: TRBV12-3/TRBV12-4; J gene: TRBJ1-1; CDR3 protein: CASTLGREANTEAFF; CDR3 DNA: TGTGCCAGCACCCTCGGAAGGGAGGCGAACACTGAAGCTTTCTTT
clone size: NA; D gene: TRBD2; V gene: TRBV3-1; J gene: TRBJ2-5; CDR3 protein: CASSQDRGDGETQYF; CDR3 DNA: TGTGCCAGCAGCCAAGACCGGGGGGATGGAGAGACCCAGTACTTC
clone size: NA; D gene: NA; V gene: TRBV12-3/TRBV12-4; J gene: TRBJ1-3; CDR3 protein: CASSGGQETGNTIYF; CDR3 DNA: TGTGCCAGCAGTGGGGGGCAGGAAACTGGAAACACCATATATTTT